These 17 T cell receptor beta chains share one sample of origin, sequenced in a study of blood T cells in healthy people across ages. PCR was performed a second time for roughly 6 to 12 cycles using a sample-barcoded 5' primer and a J-beta primer mix. One entry per CDR3 protein, called by TCRdb with MiXCR from the 5' RACE reads. The sample contains 800,000 or so distinct CDR3 sequences, approximately 25% of which appear only once. These data were also filed under a second study, of T cells of mothers and their children.

Sequenced material: blood. The source of these receptors is a boy aged 5-17 years in good health.

This clonotype occurred a few times. The chain joins TRBV3-1 to TRBJ2-7, with D perhaps TRBD1 (7 bases). In germline, CDR1 is LGHDT, CDR2 YNNKEL (reference sequence). V was cut by 2 bases and J by 1 base, with 12 bases left in between. CDR3 length: 15 residues. In DNA, the CDR3 is TGTGCCAGCAGCCAACTGACAGGGAGGTCCTACGAGCAGTACTTC. It translates to CASSQLTGRSYEQYF.

The table lists this clonotype with a few counts. The chain is built from TRBV3-1 and TRBJ1-4, with D possibly being TRBD1 (6 bases). CDR1 is LGHDT, CDR2 YNNKEL, per germline (reference sequence). Between the trimmed V and J ends, which lost 3 bases and 7 bases, there was a span of 15 bases. This CDR3 is built from 15 residues. CDR3 in DNA: TGTGCCAGCAGCCAGAGCAGGGGCGGGGGTGAAAAACTGTTTTTT. Its translation is CASSQSRGGGEKLFF. Full variable domain (missing parts from reference TRBV3-1 and TRBJ1-4): DTAVSQTPKYLVTQMGNDKSIKCEQNLGHDTMYWYKQDSKKFLKIMFSYNNKELIINETVPNRFSPKSPDKAHLNLHINSLELGDSAVYFCASSQSRGGGEKLFFGSGTQLSVL.

The chain recombines TRBV7-2 with TRBJ2-7; 7 bases are shared with TRBD2. Looked up from germline, CDR1 is SGHTA and CDR2 is FQGNSA. Losses at the gene ends were 5 bases for V and 3 bases for J; bases not matched to a gene: 10. The CDR3 extends over 15 amino acids. The CDR3 region has the DNA TGTGCCAGCAGCCGCGGGGGAGCGGGAAACTACGAGCAGTACTTC. It encodes CASSRGGAGNYEQYF.

The table lists this clonotype with a few counts. The chain links TRBV6-5 to TRBJ1-2, with D possibly matching TRBD1 (5 bases). Trimming removed 10 bases at V and 3 bases at J, with 15 bases between. Germline lookup yields CDR1 MNHEY and CDR2 SVGAGI. This CDR3 region has 13 residues. CDR3 sequence: CAIARGKDYGYTF. The CDR3 region has the DNA TGTGCCATCGCGCGGGGGAAGGACTATGGCTACACCTTC.

The chain links TRBV6-2 or TRBV6-3 to TRBJ2-2, with D unclear. V was pared by 0 bases and J by 9 bases, with 5 bases between. CDR1 MNHEY and CDR2 SVGEGT come from the germline V gene. This CDR3 is 12 amino acids long. The CDR3 coding sequence is TGTGCCAGCAGTTACTCGAGTTGGGAGCTGTTTTTT. Encoded protein: CASSYSSWELFF.

J is TRBJ2-7 and V is TRBV19, with 10 bases aligning to TRBD2. V lost 2 bases, J lost 3 bases, and 4 bases stayed unmatched. This CDR3 is built from 15 residues. Germline CDR1 LNHDA, CDR2 SQIVND (reference sequence). The CDR3 here is CASSIRAGGVYEQYF. DNA for the CDR3: TGTGCCAGTAGTATACGAGCGGGAGGGGTCTACGAGCAGTACTTC. The variable domain in full, with the rest retrieved from reference TRBV19 and TRBJ2-7, is DGGITQSPKYLFRKEGQNVTLSCEQNLNHDAMYWYRQDPGQGLRLIYYSQIVNDFQKGDIAEGYSVSREKKESFPLTVTSAQKNPTAFYLCASSIRAGGVYEQYFGPGTRLTVT.

This clonotype was counted only a few times. This chain links TRBV28 with TRBJ2-1; D possibly corresponds to TRBD2 (5 bases). The CDR3 has 15 amino acids. Germline CDR1 MDHEN, CDR2 SYDVKM. V was pared by 6 bases and J by 3 bases, with 15 bases between. The CDR3 sequence is CASRCQERYYNEQFF. In nucleotides, the CDR3 is TGTGCCAGCAGATGCCAGGAGCGGTACTACAATGAGCAGTTCTTC.

The chain carries TRBV5-1 and TRBJ2-7; TRBD1 aligns across 7 bases. This CDR3 region has 15 residues. Germline V CDR1 and CDR2: SGHRS, YFSETQ. The V and J ends lost 4 bases and 1 base, in that order; junction bases with no gene match: 8. CDR3 region: CASSVTGINSYEQYF. The CDR3 region has the DNA TGCGCCAGCAGCGTGACAGGGATAAATTCCTACGAGCAGTACTTC.

In its sample, this clonotype was seen a few times. V usage is TRBV20-1 and J usage is TRBJ2-5, with D perhaps given as TRBD1 or TRBD2 (5 bases each). Trimming cost V 7 bases and J 2 bases, with 8 bases left between them. This CDR3 is 11 amino acids long. Germline values: CDR1 DFQATT, CDR2 SNEGSKA (reference sequence). In nucleotides, the CDR3 is TGCAGTGACGGGGCTCAAGAGACCCAGTACTTC. Translated: CSDGAQETQYF.

The chain couples TRBV7-8 to TRBJ2-1, with D unclear. In germline, CDR1 is SGHVS, CDR2 FQNEAQ. The CDR3 has 21 amino acids. Trimming removed 4 bases at V and 4 bases at J, with 32 bases between. The CDR3 DNA is TGTGCCAGCAGCTCAGACCGCCGCATGACGAGCCGGAGTAGCCTTTACAATGAGCAGTTCTTC. This codes for CASSSDRRMTSRSSLYNEQFF. Variable domain in full (rest from reference TRBV7-8 and TRBJ2-1): GAGVSQSPRYKVAKRGQDVALRCDPISGHVSLFWYQQALGQGPEFLTYFQNEAQLDKSGLPSDRFFAERPEGSVSTLKIQRTQQEDSAVYLCASSSDRRMTSRSSLYNEQFFGPGTRLTVL.

The chain joins TRBV15 to TRBJ1-1; 7 bases map to TRBD1. J lost 3 bases, V lost 3 bases, and 7 bases had no gene match. The CDR3 consists of 15 residues. The V gene's germline CDR1 is LNHNV and CDR2 YYDKDF (reference sequence). The CDR3 here is CATSRDRRWDTEAFF. CDR3 sequence (DNA): TGTGCCACCAGCAGGGACAGGAGGTGGGACACTGAAGCTTTCTTT.

This clonotype occurred a few times. V is TRBV12-3 or TRBV12-4 and J is TRBJ1-2, with D unclear. V lost 6 bases and J lost 8, with 19 bases in between. This CDR3 region has 14 residues. The CDR3 is CASSPRGSILGYTF. CDR3 in DNA: TGTGCCAGCAGCCCTCGGGGTTCTATCTTAGGCTACACCTTC.

Turning to this clonotype: A single base separates this from a much larger clone, so it may be a read error. The chain has TRBV4-3 and TRBJ2-3; D unclear. CDR1 and CDR2 (germline): LGHNA, YSLEER. CDR3 length: 12 amino acids. For the CDR3, the DNA is TGCGCCAGCAGCCAAGGACAAGATACGCGGTATTTT. It encodes CASSQGQDTRYF.

This clonotype has at least ten counts. The chain has TRBV7-3 and TRBJ2-1; D unresolved. Germline V gene lookup returns CDR1 SGHTA and CDR2 FQGTGA. V was trimmed by 5 bases and J by 3 bases, leaving 11 bases between them. The CDR3 length is 14 residues. The CDR3 DNA is TGTGCCAGCAGCCCCGAGGCTAGCTACAATGAGCAGTTCTTC. It codes for CASSPEASYNEQFF.

The chain links TRBV6-4 to TRBJ2-1; D is undetermined. V lost 0 bases and J lost 0, with 9 bases in between. The CDR3 totals 16 residues. Germline V lookup: CDR1 MRHNA, CDR2 SNTAGT. In nucleotides, the CDR3 is TGTGCCAGCAGTGACTCCCCAGAGAGCTCCTACAATGAGCAGTTCTTC. It codes for CASSDSPESSYNEQFF.

V usage is TRBV6-5 and J usage is TRBJ2-3, with D tentatively TRBD2 (5 bases). The CDR3 is made up of 14 amino acids. Per germline, CDR1 MNHEY and CDR2 SVGAGI. Trimming took 0 bases from V and 4 from J, leaving 8 bases between them. CDR3 region: CASSYSGVPDTQYF. The CDR3 bases are TGTGCCAGCAGTTACTCGGGAGTTCCAGATACGCAGTATTTT.

The J gene is TRBJ2-3, the V gene TRBV9; 12 nucleotides align to TRBD2. The CDR3 totals 15 residues. Germline-derived CDR1 and CDR2 are SGDLS and YYNGEE. The junction had 2 bases not matched to a gene; V was cut back by 3 bases and J by 3 bases. The CDR3 bases are TGTGCCAGCAGCGCCGGACTAGCGGGAACAGATACGCAGTATTTT. Translating gives CASSAGLAGTDTQYF.